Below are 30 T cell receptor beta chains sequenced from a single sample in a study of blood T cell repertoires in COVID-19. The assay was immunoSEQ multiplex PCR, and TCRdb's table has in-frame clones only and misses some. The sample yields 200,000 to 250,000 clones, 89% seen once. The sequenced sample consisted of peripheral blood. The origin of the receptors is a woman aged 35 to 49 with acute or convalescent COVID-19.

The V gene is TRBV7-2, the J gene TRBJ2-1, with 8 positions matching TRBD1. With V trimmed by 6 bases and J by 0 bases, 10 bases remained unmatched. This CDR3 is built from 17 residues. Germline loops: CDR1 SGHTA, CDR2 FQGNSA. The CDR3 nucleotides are TGTGCCAGCAGTTGGCAGGGGGCTATAAGCTCCTACAATGAGCAGTTCTTC. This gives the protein CASSWQGAISSYNEQFF.

The CDR3 coding sequence is TGTGCCAGTAGAAATCTCGGCTCCTATAATTCACCCCTCCACTTT. Its protein product is CASRNLGSYNSPLHF. The chain uses TRBV19 and TRBJ1-6; D remains ambiguous. The V and J ends lost 6 bases and 0 bases respectively, with 9 bases between them. The V gene's germline CDR1 is LNHDA and CDR2 SQIVND (reference sequence). CDR3 length: 15 amino acids.

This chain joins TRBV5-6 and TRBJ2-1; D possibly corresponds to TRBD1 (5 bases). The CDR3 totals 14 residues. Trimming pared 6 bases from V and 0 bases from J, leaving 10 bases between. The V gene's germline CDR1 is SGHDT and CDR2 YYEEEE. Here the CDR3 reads CASTQGSSYNEQFF. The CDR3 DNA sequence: TGTGCCAGCACCCAGGGTAGCTCCTACAATGAGCAGTTCTTC.

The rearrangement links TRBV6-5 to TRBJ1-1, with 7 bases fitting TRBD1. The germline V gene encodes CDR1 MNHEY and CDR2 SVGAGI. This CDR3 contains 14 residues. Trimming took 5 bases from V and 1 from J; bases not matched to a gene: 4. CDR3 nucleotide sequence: TGTGCCAGCAGTCCTCGACAGGGGAACACTGAAGCTTTCTTT. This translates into CASSPRQGNTEAFF.

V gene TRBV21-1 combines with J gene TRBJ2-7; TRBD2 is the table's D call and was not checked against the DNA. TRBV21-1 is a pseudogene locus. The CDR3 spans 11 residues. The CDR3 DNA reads TGTGCCACTCGAGGCCTTTGGGAGCAGTACGTC. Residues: CATRGLWEQYV.

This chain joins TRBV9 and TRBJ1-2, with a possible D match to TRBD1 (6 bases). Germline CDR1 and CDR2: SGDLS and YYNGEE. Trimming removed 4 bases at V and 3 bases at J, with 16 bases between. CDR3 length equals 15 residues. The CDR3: CASSMGRDKYYGYTF. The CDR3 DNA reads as TGTGCCAGCAGCATGGGCCGGGACAAATACTATGGCTACACCTTC.

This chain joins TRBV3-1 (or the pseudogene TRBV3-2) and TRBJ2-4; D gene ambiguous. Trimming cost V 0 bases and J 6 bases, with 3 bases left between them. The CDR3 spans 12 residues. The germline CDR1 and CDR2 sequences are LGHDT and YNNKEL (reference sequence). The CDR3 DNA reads TGTGCCAGCAGCCAAGAGCGAAACATTCAGTACTTC. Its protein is CASSQERNIQYF.

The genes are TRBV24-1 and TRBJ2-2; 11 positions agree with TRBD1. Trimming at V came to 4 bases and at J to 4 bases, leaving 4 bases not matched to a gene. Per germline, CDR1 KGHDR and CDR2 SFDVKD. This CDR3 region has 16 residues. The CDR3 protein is CATSDPGTGGTGELFF. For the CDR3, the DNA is TGTGCCACCAGTGACCCCGGGACAGGGGGCACCGGGGAGCTGTTTTTT.

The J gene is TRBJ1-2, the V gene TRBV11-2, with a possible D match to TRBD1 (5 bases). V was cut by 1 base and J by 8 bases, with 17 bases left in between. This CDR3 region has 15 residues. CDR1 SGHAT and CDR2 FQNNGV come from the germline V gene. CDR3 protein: CASSLGLGEPIGYTF. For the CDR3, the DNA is TGTGCCAGCAGCTTAGGTTTAGGGGAACCTATAGGCTACACCTTC. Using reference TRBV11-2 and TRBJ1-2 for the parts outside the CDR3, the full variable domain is EAGVAQSPRYKIIEKRQSVAFWCNPISGHATLYWYQQILGQGPKLLIQFQNNGVVDDSQLPKDRFSAERLKGVDSTLKIQPAKLEDSAVYLCASSLGLGEPIGYTFGSGTRLTVV.

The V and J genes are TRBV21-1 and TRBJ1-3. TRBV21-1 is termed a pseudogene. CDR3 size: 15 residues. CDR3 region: CASSKPGGARNTIYF. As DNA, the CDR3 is TGTGCCAGCAGCAAGCCCGGGGGGGCCAGAAACACCATATATTTT.

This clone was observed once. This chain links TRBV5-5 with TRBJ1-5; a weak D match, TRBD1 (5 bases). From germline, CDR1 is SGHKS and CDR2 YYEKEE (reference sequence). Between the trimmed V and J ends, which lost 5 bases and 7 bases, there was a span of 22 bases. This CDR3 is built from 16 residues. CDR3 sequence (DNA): TGTGCCAGCAGTTCCTACCCCGGGGCCCGGGAGCAGCCCCAGCATTTT. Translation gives CASSSYPGAREQPQHF.

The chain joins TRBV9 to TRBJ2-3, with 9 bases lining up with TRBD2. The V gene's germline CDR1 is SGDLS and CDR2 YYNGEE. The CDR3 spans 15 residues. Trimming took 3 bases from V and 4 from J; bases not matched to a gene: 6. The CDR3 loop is CASSEGLAYPDTQYF. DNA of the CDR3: TGTGCCAGCAGCGAGGGACTAGCCTACCCAGATACGCAGTATTTT.

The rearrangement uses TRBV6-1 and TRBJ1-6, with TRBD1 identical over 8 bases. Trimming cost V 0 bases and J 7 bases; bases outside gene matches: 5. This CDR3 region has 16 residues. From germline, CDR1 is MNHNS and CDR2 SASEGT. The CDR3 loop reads CASSEAGDRMNSPLHF. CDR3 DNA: TGTGCCAGCAGTGAAGCAGGGGACAGGATGAATTCACCCCTCCACTTT.

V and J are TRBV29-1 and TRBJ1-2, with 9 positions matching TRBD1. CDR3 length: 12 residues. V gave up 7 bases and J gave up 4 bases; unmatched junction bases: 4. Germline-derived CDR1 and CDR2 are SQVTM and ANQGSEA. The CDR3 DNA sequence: TGCAGCGCTTCGGGACAGGGCTATGGCTACACCTTC. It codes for CSASGQGYGYTF.

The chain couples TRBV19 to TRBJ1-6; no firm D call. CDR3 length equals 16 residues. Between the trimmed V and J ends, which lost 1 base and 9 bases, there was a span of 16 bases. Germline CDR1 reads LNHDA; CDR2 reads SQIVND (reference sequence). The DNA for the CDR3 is TGTGCCAGTAGTATAGCGCCAGGCCGCAGAGCTTCACCCCTCCACTTT. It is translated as CASSIAPGRRASPLHF.

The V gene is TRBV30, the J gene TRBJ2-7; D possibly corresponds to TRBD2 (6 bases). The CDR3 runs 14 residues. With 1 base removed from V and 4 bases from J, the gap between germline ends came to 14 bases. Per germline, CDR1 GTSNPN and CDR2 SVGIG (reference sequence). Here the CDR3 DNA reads TGTGCCTGGAGTGGGGACTGGAAATCATACGAGCAGTACGTC. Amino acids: CAWSGDWKSYEQYV.

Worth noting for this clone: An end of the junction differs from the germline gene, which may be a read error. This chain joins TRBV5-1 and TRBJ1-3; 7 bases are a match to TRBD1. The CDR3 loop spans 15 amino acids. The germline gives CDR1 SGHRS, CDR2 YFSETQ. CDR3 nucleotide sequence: TGCGCCAGCAGATTGGACAGGAACTCTGGAAACACCATATATTTT. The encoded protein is CASRLDRNSGNTIYF.

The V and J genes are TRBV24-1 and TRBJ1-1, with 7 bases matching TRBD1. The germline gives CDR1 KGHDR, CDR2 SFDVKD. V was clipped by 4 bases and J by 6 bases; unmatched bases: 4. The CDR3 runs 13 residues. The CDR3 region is CATSDRQGPEAFF. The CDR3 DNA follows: TGTGCCACCAGTGACCGACAGGGACCTGAAGCTTTCTTT.

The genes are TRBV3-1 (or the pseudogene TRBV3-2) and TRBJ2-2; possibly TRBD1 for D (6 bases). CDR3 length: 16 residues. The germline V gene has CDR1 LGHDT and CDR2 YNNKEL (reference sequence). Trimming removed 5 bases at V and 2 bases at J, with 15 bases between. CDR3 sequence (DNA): TGTGCCAGCAGCGCCTCTCCCGGGACAAACACCGGGGAGCTGTTTTTT. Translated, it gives CASSASPGTNTGELFF.

Written as DNA, the CDR3 is TGTGCCAGCAGCGGAAGACAGGGGGAAAAACTGTTTTTT. This codes for CASSGRQGEKLFF. V gene TRBV9 combines with J gene TRBJ1-4; 8 bases line up with TRBD1. V dropped 3 bases and J dropped 8; count of bases not matched to a gene: 3. Germline CDR1 reads SGDLS; CDR2 reads YYNGEE. The CDR3 is made up of 13 amino acids.

The CDR3 loop reads CAIRRSIAGLSDTQYF. The CDR3 nucleotides are TGTGCCATCAGAAGATCTATAGCGGGGTTGTCAGATACGCAGTATTTT. The rearrangement joins TRBV10-3 to TRBJ2-3; 8 bases map to TRBD2. Germline V CDR1 and CDR2: ENHRY, SYGVKD. V trimming: 6 bases; J trimming: 4 bases; junction bases outside the gene matches: 12. The CDR3 loop spans 16 amino acids.

The CDR3 here is CASSIDASQGSYGYTF. The CDR3 DNA is TGTGCCAGTAGTATAGACGCCTCGCAGGGTTCGTATGGCTACACCTTC. This sequence joins TRBV19 and TRBJ1-2, with D possibly being TRBD1 (5 bases). V was pared by 0 bases and J by 5 bases, with 16 bases between. CDR1 and CDR2 (germline): LNHDA, SQIVND (reference sequence). The CDR3 is made up of 16 amino acids.

CDR3 nucleotide sequence: TGCGCCAGCAGCCAAGAAGTACGGGGGGGACTGAACACCGGGGAGCTGTTTTTT. Protein sequence: CASSQEVRGGLNTGELFF. The V call is TRBV4-1, the J call TRBJ2-2; 8 nucleotides line up with TRBD2. Per the germline V gene, CDR1 is MGHRA and CDR2 is YSYEKL. The ends lost 0 bases at V and 1 base at J; junction bases unmatched: 7. This CDR3 comprises 18 residues.

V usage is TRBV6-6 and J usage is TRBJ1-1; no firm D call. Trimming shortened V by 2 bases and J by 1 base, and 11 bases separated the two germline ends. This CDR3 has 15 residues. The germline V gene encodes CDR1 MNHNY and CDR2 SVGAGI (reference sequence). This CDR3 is CASSYRGRWNTEAFF. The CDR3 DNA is TGTGCCAGCAGTTACAGAGGGAGGTGGAACACTGAAGCTTTCTTT.

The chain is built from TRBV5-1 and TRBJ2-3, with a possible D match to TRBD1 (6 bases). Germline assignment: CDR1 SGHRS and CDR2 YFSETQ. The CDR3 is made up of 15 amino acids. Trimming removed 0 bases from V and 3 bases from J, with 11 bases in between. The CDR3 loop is CASSLDRVGTDTQYF. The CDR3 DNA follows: TGCGCCAGCAGCTTGGACAGGGTTGGAACAGATACGCAGTATTTT.

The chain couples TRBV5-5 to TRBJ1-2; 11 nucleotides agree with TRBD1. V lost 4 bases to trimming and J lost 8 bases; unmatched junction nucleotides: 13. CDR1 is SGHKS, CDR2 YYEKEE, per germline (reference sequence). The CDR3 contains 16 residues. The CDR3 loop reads CASSIRDRGISGGYTF. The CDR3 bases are TGTGCCAGCAGCATCCGGGACAGGGGGATTTCTGGCGGCTACACCTTC.

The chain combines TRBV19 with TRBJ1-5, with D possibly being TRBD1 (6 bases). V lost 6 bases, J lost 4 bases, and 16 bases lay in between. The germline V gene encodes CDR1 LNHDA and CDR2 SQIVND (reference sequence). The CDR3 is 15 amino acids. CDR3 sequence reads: CASSPSTGANQPQHF. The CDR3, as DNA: TGTGCCAGTAGCCCTTCGACAGGAGCGAATCAGCCCCAGCATTTT.

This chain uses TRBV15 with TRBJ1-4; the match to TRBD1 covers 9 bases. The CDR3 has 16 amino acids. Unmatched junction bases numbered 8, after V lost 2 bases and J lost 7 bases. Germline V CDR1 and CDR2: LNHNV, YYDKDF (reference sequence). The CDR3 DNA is TGTGCCACCAGCAGATTCGGGACAGGGCCCGCTGAAAAACTGTTTTTT. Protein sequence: CATSRFGTGPAEKLFF.

The CDR3 nucleotides read TGCGCCAGCAGCCTAGAATGGGAGCAGTTCTTC. Its protein is CASSLEWEQFF. The chain couples TRBV5-1 to TRBJ2-1; D is unresolved. Germline CDR1 reads SGHRS; CDR2 reads YFSETQ. V was pared by 4 bases and J by 10 bases, with 9 bases between. CDR3 length: 11 residues.

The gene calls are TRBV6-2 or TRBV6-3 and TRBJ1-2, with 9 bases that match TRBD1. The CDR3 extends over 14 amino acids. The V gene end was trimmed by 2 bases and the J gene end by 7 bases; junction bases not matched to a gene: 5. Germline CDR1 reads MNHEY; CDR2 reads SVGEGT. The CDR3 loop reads CASSYGQGYSGYTF. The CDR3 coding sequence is TGTGCCAGCAGTTACGGACAGGGGTATTCTGGCTACACCTTC.